The clone carrying this TCR beta chain came up a few times. The antigen remains undetermined. These data come from a study of blood T cells in healthy people across ages. The authors ran a second PCR of 7 to 11 cycles using a sample-barcoded 5' primer and a J-beta primer mix. TCRdb processed the 5' RACE reads anew with MiXCR; each CDR3 protein has one entry. Among more than 1,000,000 distinct CDR3 sequences listed, 20% to 25% were seen once. Study-level findings and limits: Long-lived donors carried more naive CD4+ cells and greater diversity than aged donors.

V lost 6 bases and J lost 2; bases outside the gene matches: 10. Looked up from germline, CDR1 is SQVTM and CDR2 is ANQGSEA. The CDR3 loop spans 17 amino acids. A further study also used this sample, focusing on T cells of mothers and their children.

This sequence originates from a girl aged 2 to 10 in good health. The chain combines TRBV29-1 with TRBJ2-1; the match to TRBD2 covers 13 bases. The material sequenced was blood. In nucleotides, the CDR3 is TGCAGCGTCGGAGGACTAGCGGGAGAAGGAACCTACAATGAGCAGTTCTTC. This translates into CSVGGLAGEGTYNEQFF.